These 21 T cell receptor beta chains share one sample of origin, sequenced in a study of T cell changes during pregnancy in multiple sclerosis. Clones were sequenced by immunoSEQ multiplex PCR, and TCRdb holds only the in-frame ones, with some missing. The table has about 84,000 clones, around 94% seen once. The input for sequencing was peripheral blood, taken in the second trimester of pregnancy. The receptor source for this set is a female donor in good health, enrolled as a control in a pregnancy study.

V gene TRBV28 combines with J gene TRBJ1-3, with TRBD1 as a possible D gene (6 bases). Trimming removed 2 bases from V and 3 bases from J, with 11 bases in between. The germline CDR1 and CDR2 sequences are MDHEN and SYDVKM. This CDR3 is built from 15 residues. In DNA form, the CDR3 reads TGTGCCAGCAGTTTAAGGGGGAGAGTTGGAAACACCATATATTTT. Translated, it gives CASSLRGRVGNTIYF.

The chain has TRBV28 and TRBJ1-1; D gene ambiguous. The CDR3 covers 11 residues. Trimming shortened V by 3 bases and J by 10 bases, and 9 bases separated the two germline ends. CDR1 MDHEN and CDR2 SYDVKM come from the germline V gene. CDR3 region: CASSFGGIAFF. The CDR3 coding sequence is TGTGCCAGCAGTTTTGGAGGCATAGCTTTCTTT.

CDR3 nucleotide sequence: TGTGCCATCAGTGAGTCAGAGGGGGGGAGTTTCGTGCAGTACTTC. This codes for CAISESEGGSFVQYF. The gene calls are TRBV10-3 and TRBJ2-7; D is perhaps TRBD2 (7 bases). Germline assignment: CDR1 ENHRY and CDR2 SYGVKD. The ends were cut back, 0 bases at V and 9 bases at J, with 18 bases in the middle. There are 15 residues in the CDR3.

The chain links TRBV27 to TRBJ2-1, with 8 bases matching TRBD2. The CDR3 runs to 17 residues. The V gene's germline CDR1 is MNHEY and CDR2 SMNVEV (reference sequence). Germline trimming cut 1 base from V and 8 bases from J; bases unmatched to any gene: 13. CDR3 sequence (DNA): TGTGCCAGCAGTTTATTTTTTGTTACGGGAGGGCCAGATGAGCAGTTCTTC. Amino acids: CASSLFFVTGGPDEQFF.

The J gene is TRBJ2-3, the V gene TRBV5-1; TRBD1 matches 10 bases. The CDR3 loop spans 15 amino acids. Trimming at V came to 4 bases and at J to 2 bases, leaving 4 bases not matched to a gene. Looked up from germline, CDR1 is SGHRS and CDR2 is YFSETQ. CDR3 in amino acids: CASSRDRGYTDTQYF. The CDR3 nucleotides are TGCGCCAGCAGCCGGGACAGGGGCTACACAGATACGCAGTATTTT.

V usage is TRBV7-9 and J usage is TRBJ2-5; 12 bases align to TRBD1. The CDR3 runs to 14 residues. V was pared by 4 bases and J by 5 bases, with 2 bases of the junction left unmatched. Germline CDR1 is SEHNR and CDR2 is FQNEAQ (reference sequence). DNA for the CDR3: TGTGCCAGCAGCTCCGGGACAGGGGGCGAGACCCAGTACTTC. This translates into CASSSGTGGETQYF.

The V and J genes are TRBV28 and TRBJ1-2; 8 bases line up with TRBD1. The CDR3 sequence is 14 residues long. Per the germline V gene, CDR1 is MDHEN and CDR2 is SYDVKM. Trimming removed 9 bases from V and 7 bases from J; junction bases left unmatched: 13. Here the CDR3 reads CASNQETGARGYTF. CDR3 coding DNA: TGTGCCAGTAATCAAGAGACAGGGGCTCGTGGCTACACCTTC.

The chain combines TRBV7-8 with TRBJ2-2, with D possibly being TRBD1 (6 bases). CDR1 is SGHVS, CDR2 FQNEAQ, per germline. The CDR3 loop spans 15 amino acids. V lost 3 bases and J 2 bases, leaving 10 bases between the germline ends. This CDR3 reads CASSFRDTNTGELFF. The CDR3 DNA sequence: TGTGCCAGCAGCTTCCGGGACACTAACACCGGGGAGCTGTTTTTT.

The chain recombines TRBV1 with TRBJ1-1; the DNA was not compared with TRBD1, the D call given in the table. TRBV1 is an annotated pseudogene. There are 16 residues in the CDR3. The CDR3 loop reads CTSSQEPTGWATEAFF. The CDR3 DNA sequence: TGCACCAGCAGCCAAGAGCCGACAGGGTGGGCCACTGAAGCTTTCTTT.

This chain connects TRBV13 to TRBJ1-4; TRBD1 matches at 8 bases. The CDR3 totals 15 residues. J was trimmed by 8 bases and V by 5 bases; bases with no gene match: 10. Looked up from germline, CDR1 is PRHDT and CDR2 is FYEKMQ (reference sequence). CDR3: CASSPAGTGVEKLFF. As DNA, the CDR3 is TGTGCCAGCAGCCCAGCCGGGACAGGAGTCGAAAAACTGTTTTTT.

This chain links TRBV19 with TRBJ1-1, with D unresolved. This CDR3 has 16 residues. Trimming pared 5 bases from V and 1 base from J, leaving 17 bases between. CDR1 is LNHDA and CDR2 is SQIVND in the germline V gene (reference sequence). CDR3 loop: CASSPLLRGENTEAFF. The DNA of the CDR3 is TGTGCCAGTAGTCCGCTTTTGCGAGGAGAGAACACTGAAGCTTTCTTT.

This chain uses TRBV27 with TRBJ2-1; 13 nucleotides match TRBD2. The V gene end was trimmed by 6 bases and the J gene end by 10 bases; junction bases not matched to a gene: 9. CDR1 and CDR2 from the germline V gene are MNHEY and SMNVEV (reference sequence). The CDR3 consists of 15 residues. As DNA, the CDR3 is TGTGCCAGCAGACCAACCGGGACTAGCGGGAAGGAGCAGTTCTTC. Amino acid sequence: CASRPTGTSGKEQFF.

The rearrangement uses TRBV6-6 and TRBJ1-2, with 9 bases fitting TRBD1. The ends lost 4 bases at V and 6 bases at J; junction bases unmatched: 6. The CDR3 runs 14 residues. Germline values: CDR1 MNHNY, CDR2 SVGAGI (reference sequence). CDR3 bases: TGTGCCAGCAGTTTCCTACAGGGGGCTGATGGCTACACCTTC. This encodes CASSFLQGADGYTF.

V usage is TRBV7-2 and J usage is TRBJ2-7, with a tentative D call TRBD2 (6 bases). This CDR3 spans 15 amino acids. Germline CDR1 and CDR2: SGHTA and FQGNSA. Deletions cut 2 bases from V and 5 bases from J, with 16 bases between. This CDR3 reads CASSLNGGGQNEQYF. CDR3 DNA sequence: TGTGCCAGCAGCTTAAACGGGGGTGGGCAGAACGAGCAGTACTTC.

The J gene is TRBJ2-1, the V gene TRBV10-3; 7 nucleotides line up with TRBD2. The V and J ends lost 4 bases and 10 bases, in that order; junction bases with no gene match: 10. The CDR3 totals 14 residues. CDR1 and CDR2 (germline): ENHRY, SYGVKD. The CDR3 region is CAISVGGVGGEQFF. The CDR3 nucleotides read TGTGCCATCAGTGTCGGCGGTGTGGGAGGGGAGCAGTTCTTC.

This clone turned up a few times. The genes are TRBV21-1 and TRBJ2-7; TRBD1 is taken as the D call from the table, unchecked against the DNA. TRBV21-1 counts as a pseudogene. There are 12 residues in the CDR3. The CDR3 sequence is CASSKHSYEQYF. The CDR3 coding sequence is TGTGCCAGCAGCAAACACTCCTACGAGCAGTACTTC.

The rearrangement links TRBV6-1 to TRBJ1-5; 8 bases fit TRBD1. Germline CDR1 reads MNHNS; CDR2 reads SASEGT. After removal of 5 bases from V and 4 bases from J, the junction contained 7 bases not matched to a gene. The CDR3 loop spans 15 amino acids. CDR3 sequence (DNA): TGTGCCAGCAGTCCCAGGGGGCAGAGTAATCAGCCCCAGCATTTT. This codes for CASSPRGQSNQPQHF.

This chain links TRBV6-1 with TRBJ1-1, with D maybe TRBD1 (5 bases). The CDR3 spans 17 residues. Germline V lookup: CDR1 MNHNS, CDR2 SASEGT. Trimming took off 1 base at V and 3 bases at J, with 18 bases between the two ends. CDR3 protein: CASSEERQPIYDTEAFF. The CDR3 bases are TGTGCCAGCAGTGAAGAGAGACAGCCCATTTACGACACTGAAGCTTTCTTT.

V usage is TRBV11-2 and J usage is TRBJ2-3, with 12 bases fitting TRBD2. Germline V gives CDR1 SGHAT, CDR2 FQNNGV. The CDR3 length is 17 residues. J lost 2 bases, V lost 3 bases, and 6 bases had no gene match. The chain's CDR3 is CASSLGRTSGNTDTQYF. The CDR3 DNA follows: TGTGCCAGCAGCTTGGGTCGGACTAGCGGGAACACAGATACGCAGTATTTT.

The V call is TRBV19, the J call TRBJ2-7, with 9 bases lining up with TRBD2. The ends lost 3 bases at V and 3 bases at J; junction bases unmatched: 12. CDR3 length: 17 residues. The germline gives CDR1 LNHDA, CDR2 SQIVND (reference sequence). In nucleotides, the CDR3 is TGTGCCAGTAGTATCAGTATAAGAGCGGGAGGAGTCTACGAGCAGTACTTC. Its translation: CASSISIRAGGVYEQYF.

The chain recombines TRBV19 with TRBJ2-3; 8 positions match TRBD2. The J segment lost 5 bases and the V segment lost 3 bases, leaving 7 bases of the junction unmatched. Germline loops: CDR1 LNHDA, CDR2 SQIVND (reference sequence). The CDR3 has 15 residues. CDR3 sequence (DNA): TGTGCCAGTAGTATTTTTGCCGGGGGGGGAGATACGCAGTATTTT. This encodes CASSIFAGGGDTQYF.